A selection of T cell receptor beta chains follows, all from one sample in a study of blood T cell repertoires in COVID-19. Measured with immunoSEQ multiplex PCR; TCRdb has only the in-frame clones, and not every one. The sample lists approximately 350,000 clones, about 88% occurring once. Material: peripheral blood. These receptor sequences come from an older woman with COVID-19, enrolled during active disease. The conserved cysteine and the conserved F or W are not part of the CDR3 here. A D gene is named only where the DNA matches it firmly.

v_gene: TRBV3-1/TRBV3-2; j_gene: TRBJ2-3; d_gene: TRBD2; CDR3aa: ASSGGSGGAYTDTQY
v_gene: TRBV25-1; j_gene: TRBJ2-1; d_gene: NA; CDR3aa: ASSGGGNEQF
v_gene: TRBV29-1; j_gene: TRBJ1-2; d_gene: TRBD1; CDR3aa: SVDGQGSNGYT
v_gene: TRBV27; j_gene: TRBJ2-3; d_gene: TRBD2; CDR3aa: ASSFLSSSGGWDTQY
v_gene: TRBV9; j_gene: TRBJ2-1; d_gene: NA; CDR3aa: ASSVSSGSYNEQF
v_gene: TRBV19; j_gene: TRBJ1-1; d_gene: NA; CDR3aa: ASSLATENTEAF
v_gene: TRBV7-9; j_gene: TRBJ1-2; d_gene: TRBD1; CDR3aa: ASSSNEGAYYGYT
v_gene: TRBV7-2; j_gene: TRBJ1-1; d_gene: TRBD1; CDR3aa: ASSVRQGGTEAF
v_gene: TRBV9; j_gene: TRBJ2-4; d_gene: NA; CDR3aa: ASSVETGDIQY
v_gene: TRBV10-3; j_gene: TRBJ2-7; d_gene: TRBD2; CDR3aa: AIGLAGVEQY
v_gene: TRBV3-1/TRBV3-2; j_gene: TRBJ1-1; d_gene: NA; CDR3aa: ASSFRVGGAF
v_gene: TRBV7-9; j_gene: TRBJ1-1; d_gene: NA; CDR3aa: ASSWTDYGTEAF
v_gene: TRBV16; j_gene: TRBJ1-5; d_gene: NA; CDR3aa: ASSQNLLGRGNQPQH
v_gene: TRBV7-6; j_gene: TRBJ2-2; d_gene: NA; CDR3aa: ASSQRQGGTGELF
v_gene: TRBV5-1; j_gene: TRBJ2-3; d_gene: TRBD2; CDR3aa: ASSFAGGTGTDTQY
v_gene: TRBV30; j_gene: TRBJ1-1; d_gene: NA; CDR3aa: AWSVGAQGGF
v_gene: TRBV24-1; j_gene: TRBJ2-3; d_gene: TRBD2; CDR3aa: ATSDLTSGGAGTDTQY
v_gene: TRBV12-3/TRBV12-4; j_gene: TRBJ1-2; d_gene: NA; CDR3aa: ASKTLSNGYT
v_gene: TRBV27; j_gene: TRBJ2-3; d_gene: TRBD1; CDR3aa: ASSYRGPTDTQY
v_gene: TRBV7-8; j_gene: TRBJ1-1; d_gene: NA; CDR3aa: ASSLALTVNTEAF
v_gene: TRBV6-5; j_gene: TRBJ1-1; d_gene: NA; CDR3aa: ASSTGQGLNTEAF
v_gene: TRBV7-2; j_gene: TRBJ1-1; d_gene: NA; CDR3aa: ASSLALGGGTEAF
v_gene: TRBV19; j_gene: TRBJ2-7; d_gene: TRBD1; CDR3aa: ASNTGGISYEQY
v_gene: TRBV10-3; j_gene: TRBJ2-7; d_gene: TRBD1; CDR3aa: AIRPGQDPYEQY
v_gene: TRBV11-2; j_gene: TRBJ2-1; d_gene: TRBD2; CDR3aa: ASSLPRLGAGGNEQF
v_gene: TRBV10-1; j_gene: TRBJ2-1; d_gene: TRBD2; CDR3aa: ASSESGGGIYNEQF
v_gene: TRBV19; j_gene: TRBJ1-1; d_gene: TRBD1; CDR3aa: ASIADRDNTEAF
v_gene: TRBV6-1; j_gene: TRBJ2-1; d_gene: TRBD2; CDR3aa: ASSDSGGNGEQF
v_gene: TRBV5-1; j_gene: TRBJ2-2; d_gene: NA; CDR3aa: ASSLRLNTGELF
v_gene: TRBV12-3/TRBV12-4; j_gene: TRBJ1-5; d_gene: NA; CDR3aa: ASSFSAYQPQH
v_gene: TRBV11-2; j_gene: TRBJ2-7; d_gene: TRBD2; CDR3aa: ASSPIMAGDLPYEQY
v_gene: TRBV7-2; j_gene: TRBJ2-3; d_gene: NA; CDR3aa: ASSLVVADTQY
v_gene: TRBV5-1; j_gene: TRBJ2-2; d_gene: TRBD2; CDR3aa: ASSWGLAGATGELF
v_gene: TRBV15; j_gene: TRBJ1-4; d_gene: NA; CDR3aa: ATSRGSGRGNEKLF